This TCR beta chain was recovered during a study of blood T cell repertoires in COVID-19. Germline V gene data show CDR1 as SNHLY and CDR2 as FYNNEI. V trimming: 3 bases; J trimming: 7 bases; junction bases outside the gene matches: 6. CDR3 length: 14 residues. Libraries were prepared by immunoSEQ multiplex PCR; TCRdb keeps only in-frame clonotypes and omits some of them. The sample yields about 300,000 clones, under 90% seen once. This sequence was found in a man aged 25-45 years who had recovered from COVID-19. The chain is built from TRBV2 and TRBJ1-5; 7 bases map to TRBD1. Sequencing input: PBMCs or T cells enriched from blood (not recorded which). CDR3 sequence: CASSDYRGVQPQHF. The CDR3, as DNA: TGTGCCAGCAGTGACTACAGGGGCGTACAGCCCCAGCATTTT.